This entry lists 9 T cell receptor beta chains sequenced from one sample in a study of blood T cell repertoires in COVID-19. Sequenced by immunoSEQ multiplex PCR; TCRdb stores in-frame clones only, minus some. The data contain 250,000 to 350,000 clones, around 85% of them singletons. The sequencing input was peripheral blood. These receptors all stem from a woman aged 45-65 years with active or convalescent COVID-19.

This clone was observed once. The rearrangement links TRBV2 to TRBJ1-4, with D hard to call. CDR3 length: 13 residues. Trimming stripped 1 base from V and 6 bases from J, with 6 bases between. Germline lookup yields CDR1 SNHLY and CDR2 FYNNEI. CDR3 sequence: CASSEGGHEKLFF. The CDR3, as DNA: TGTGCCAGCAGTGAAGGAGGGCATGAAAAACTGTTTTTT.

This clone came up a few times. The J gene is TRBJ2-2, the V gene TRBV6-5; D might be TRBD2 (6 bases). Trimming cost V 2 bases and J 4 bases, with 14 bases left between them. Germline CDR1 MNHEY, CDR2 SVGAGI. There are 16 residues in the CDR3. CDR3 in DNA: TGTGCCAGCAGTTACCGATCGGGACTTAGCACCGGGGAGCTGTTTTTT. Its translation is CASSYRSGLSTGELFF.

V is TRBV5-1 and J is TRBJ1-2; 7 bases match TRBD1. The germline CDR1 and CDR2 sequences are SGHRS and YFSETQ. This CDR3 contains 15 residues. V gave up 3 bases and J gave up 2 bases; unmatched junction bases: 7. CDR3 residues: CASSSTGDPNYGYTF. DNA of the CDR3: TGCGCCAGCAGCTCAACAGGGGACCCGAACTATGGCTACACCTTC.

CDR3 in amino acids: CASSSGQSNQPQHF. CDR3 DNA: TGCGCCAGCAGCTCGGGACAGAGCAATCAGCCCCAGCATTTT. J is TRBJ1-5 and V is TRBV5-1; 7 bases agree with TRBD1. J was trimmed by 1 base and V by 3 bases; bases with no gene match: 1. The CDR3 runs 14 residues. In germline, CDR1 is SGHRS, CDR2 YFSETQ. Full variable domain (rest looked up from reference TRBV5-1 and TRBJ1-5): KAGVTQTPRYLIKTRGQQVTLSCSPISGHRSVSWYQQTPGQGLQFLFEYFSETQRNKGNFPGRFSGRQFSNSRSEMNVSTLELGDSALYLCASSSGQSNQPQHFGDGTRLSIL.

Concerning this clone itself: Other DNA sequences in the same sample also yield this CDR3. The V call is TRBV5-1, the J call TRBJ1-1, with D perhaps matching TRBD1 (5 bases). Per the germline V gene, CDR1 is SGHRS and CDR2 is YFSETQ. The germline V and J ends were trimmed by 3 bases and 1 base, with 10 bases remaining between them. The CDR3 loop spans 14 amino acids. In DNA, the CDR3 is TGCGCCAGCAGCTCCTCGGGGGGGAACACTGAAGCTTTCTTT. Translated, it gives CASSSSGGNTEAFF.

CDR3 nucleotide sequence: TGTGCCAGCAGTCCCGATCAGGGTCTCAATGAGCAGTTCTTC. It is translated as CASSPDQGLNEQFF. The V gene is TRBV28, the J gene TRBJ2-1; D possibly corresponds to TRBD1 (5 bases). Per germline, CDR1 MDHEN and CDR2 SYDVKM. With 5 bases removed from V and 6 bases from J, the gap between germline ends came to 14 bases. The length of the CDR3 is 14 residues.

The chain carries TRBV4-1 and TRBJ2-4, with 13 bases lining up with TRBD2. The CDR3 length is 18 residues. The V segment lost 3 bases and the J segment 4 bases; nucleotides outside the gene matches: 9. Germline lookup yields CDR1 MGHRA and CDR2 YSYEKL. The CDR3 spells CASSQGWTSGSAKNIQYF. The CDR3 DNA reads TGCGCCAGCAGCCAGGGATGGACTAGCGGGAGCGCAAAAAACATTCAGTACTTC.

This clone was seen only a few times. The chain recombines TRBV2 with TRBJ2-5; 9 bases are shared with TRBD2. Germline V gene sequence: CDR1 SNHLY, CDR2 FYNNEI. The CDR3 consists of 15 residues. V gave up 2 bases and J gave up 4 bases; unmatched junction bases: 5. The CDR3 DNA is TGTGCCAGCAGTGAAAGGGCGGGAGGGCGAGAGACCCAGTACTTC. Translating gives CASSERAGGRETQYF.

The chain's CDR3 is CASSLPAPGQGVRAFF. For the CDR3, the DNA is TGTGCCAGCAGCTTACCCGCGCCGGGACAGGGGGTCAGAGCTTTCTTT. The chain combines TRBV7-9 with TRBJ1-1, with 11 bases matching TRBD1. Germline V gene lookup returns CDR1 SEHNR and CDR2 FQNEAQ (reference sequence). Trimming cost V 2 bases and J 10 bases; bases outside gene matches: 12. The CDR3 contains 16 residues.